The sequence of this T cell receptor (beta chain) was determined in a study of T-cell memory formation after mild COVID-19. Findings of the study overall: Pre-infection memory carried some responding clones, suggesting that cross-reactive memory joined. Clones that contracted clustered mainly in CM and EM if CD4+ and in EMRA if CD8+. Day 15 to 85 contractors were CD4/CD8 balanced; later expanders leaned CD4+.

This clonotype was seen at least ten times. Its antigen is as yet unknown. Via MiXCR, TCRdb re-called the 5' RACE reads, giving one row per CDR3 protein. Of hundreds of thousands of distinct CDR3 sequences listed, around an eighth were seen once; the top ten hold about 20%. Trimming removed 4 bases from V and 4 bases from J; junction bases left unmatched: 7. The CDR3 consists of 15 residues. Per the germline V gene, CDR1 is LGHNA and CDR2 is YSLEER. The sequencing input was PBMCs or a T cell subset sorted from them (not recorded which). The J gene is TRBJ2-5, the V gene TRBV4-3; 9 nucleotides agree with TRBD1. The TCR comes from a young man who had mild COVID-19 (a few samples of this study predate the infection). Cell type and time point are not known. The CDR3 region is CASSPQGAEGETQYF. The CDR3 DNA reads TGCGCCAGCAGCCCACAGGGGGCGGAGGGAGAGACCCAGTACTTC.